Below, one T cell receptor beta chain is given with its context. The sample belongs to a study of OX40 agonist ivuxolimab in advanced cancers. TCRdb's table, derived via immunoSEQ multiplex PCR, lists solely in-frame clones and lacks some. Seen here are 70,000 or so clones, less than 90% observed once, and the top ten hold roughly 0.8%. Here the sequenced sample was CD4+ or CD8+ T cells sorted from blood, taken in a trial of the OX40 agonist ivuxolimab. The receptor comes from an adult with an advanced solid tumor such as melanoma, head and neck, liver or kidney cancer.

The CDR3 nucleotides read TGTGCCAGCAGGTGGGGACTAGCGGGGGGAGAAGAGACCCAGTACTTC. Its translation: CASRWGLAGGEETQYF. J is TRBJ2-5 and V is TRBV5-4; 15 nucleotides agree with TRBD2. Germline V gene sequence: CDR1 SGHNT, CDR2 YYREEE (reference sequence). V dropped 5 bases and J dropped 3; count of bases not matched to a gene: 5. The CDR3 extends over 16 amino acids.